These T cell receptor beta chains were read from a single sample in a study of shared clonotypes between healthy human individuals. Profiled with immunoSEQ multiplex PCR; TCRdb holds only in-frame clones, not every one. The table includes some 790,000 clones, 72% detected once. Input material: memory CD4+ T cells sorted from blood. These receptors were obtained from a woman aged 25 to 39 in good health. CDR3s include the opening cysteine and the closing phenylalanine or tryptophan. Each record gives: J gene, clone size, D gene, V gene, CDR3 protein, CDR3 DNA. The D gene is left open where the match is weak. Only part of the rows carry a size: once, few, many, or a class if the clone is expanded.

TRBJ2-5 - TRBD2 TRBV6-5 CASSYSGLAGETQYF TGTGCCAGCAGTTACTCGGGACTAGCGGGAGAGACCCAGTACTTC
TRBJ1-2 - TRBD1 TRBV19 CASSTLRDRVRGYTF TGTGCCAGTAGTACCCTCCGGGACAGGGTCCGTGGCTACACCTTC
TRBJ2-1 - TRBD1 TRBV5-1 CASSVGTGGLEQFF TGCGCCAGCAGCGTAGGGACAGGGGGCCTAGAGCAGTTCTTC
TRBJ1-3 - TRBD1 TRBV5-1 CASSQGQDGDTIYF TGCGCCAGCAGCCAGGGACAGGACGGAGACACCATATATTTT
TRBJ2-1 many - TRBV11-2 CASSWALGEQFF TGTGCCAGCAGCTGGGCCCTCGGGGAGCAGTTCTTC
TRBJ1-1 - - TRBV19 CASSASGRRTEAFF TGTGCCAGTAGTGCCTCAGGGCGCAGAACTGAAGCTTTCTTT
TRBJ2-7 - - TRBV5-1 CASSSGQLLEQYF TGCGCCAGCAGCTCCGGACAGTTGCTCGAGCAGTACTTC
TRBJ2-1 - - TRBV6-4 CASSEAPRGEQFF TGTGCCAGCAGTGAGGCACCCCGGGGGGAGCAGTTCTTC
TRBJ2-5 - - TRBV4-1 CASSQGIAETQYF TGCGCCAGCAGCCAAGGCATTGCGGAGACCCAGTACTTC
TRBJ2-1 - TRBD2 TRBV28 CASSLGSGTIYNEQFF TGTGCCAGCAGTTTGGGGAGTGGGACTATCTACAATGAGCAGTTCTTC
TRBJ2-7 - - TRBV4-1 CASSKSALVSYEQYF TGCGCCAGCAGCAAAAGTGCCTTGGTTTCCTACGAGCAGTACTTC
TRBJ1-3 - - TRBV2 CASADRSGGNTIYF TGTGCCAGCGCCGATCGGTCCGGTGGAAACACCATATATTTT